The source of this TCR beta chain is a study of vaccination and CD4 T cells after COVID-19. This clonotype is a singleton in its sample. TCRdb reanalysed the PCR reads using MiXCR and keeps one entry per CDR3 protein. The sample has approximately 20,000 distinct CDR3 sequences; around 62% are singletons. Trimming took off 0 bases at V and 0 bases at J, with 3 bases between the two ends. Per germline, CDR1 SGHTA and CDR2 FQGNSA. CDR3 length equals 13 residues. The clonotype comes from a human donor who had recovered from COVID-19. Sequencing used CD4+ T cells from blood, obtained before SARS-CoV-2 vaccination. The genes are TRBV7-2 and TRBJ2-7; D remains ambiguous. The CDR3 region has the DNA TGTGCCAGCAGCTTAGCCCGCTCCTACGAGCAGTACTTC. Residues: CASSLARSYEQYF.